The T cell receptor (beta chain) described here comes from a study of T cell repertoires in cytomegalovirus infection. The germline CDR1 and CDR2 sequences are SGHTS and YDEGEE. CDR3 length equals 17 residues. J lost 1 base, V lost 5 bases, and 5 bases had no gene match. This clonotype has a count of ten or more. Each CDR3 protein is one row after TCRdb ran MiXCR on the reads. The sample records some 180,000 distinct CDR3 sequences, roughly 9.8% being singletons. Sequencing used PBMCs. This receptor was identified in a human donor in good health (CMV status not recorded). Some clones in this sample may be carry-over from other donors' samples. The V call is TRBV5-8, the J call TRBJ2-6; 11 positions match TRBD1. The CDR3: CASRLDRGRSGANVLTF. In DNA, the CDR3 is TGTGCCAGCAGGCTGGACAGGGGGCGGTCTGGGGCCAACGTCCTGACTTTC.